These 19 T cell receptor beta chains were all obtained from the same sample, sequenced in a study of human T cells and chemical hapten exposure. Time point noted: patch test 1, 2 weeks after DPC sensitization. Described treatment: therapeutic diphenylcyclopropenone sensitization with weekly scalp DPC. A single record per CDR3 protein comes from TCRdb applying MiXCR to the RACE reads. The repertoire holds tens of thousands of distinct CDR3 sequences, with 6% to 9% as singletons. Sample: whole blood, taken in connection with sensitization to the hapten diphenylcyclopropenone (DPC). These receptors came from a woman in her twenties or thirties with alopecia areata. Some clones in this sample may be carry-over from other donors' samples.

V and J are TRBV5-4 and TRBJ2-3, with a weak D call TRBD1 (6 bases). V was trimmed by 4 bases and J by 0 bases, leaving 18 bases between them. Germline CDR1 SGHNT, CDR2 YYREEE (reference sequence). The CDR3 sequence is 17 residues long. The CDR3 DNA sequence: TGTGCCAGCAGCCCTCATCTGGACAGACTGAGCACAGATACGCAGTATTTT. This codes for CASSPHLDRLSTDTQYF.

This clonotype was seen at least ten times. This chain links TRBV6-6 with TRBJ1-5; D is perhaps TRBD1 (5 bases). The CDR3 has 14 amino acids. Germline CDR1 is MNHNY and CDR2 is SVGAGI (reference sequence). V lost 10 bases and J 0 bases, leaving 13 bases between the germline ends. CDR3 DNA sequence: TGTGCCATATCTCCGGGGGGTAGCAATCAGCCCCAGCATTTT. Amino acids: CAISPGGSNQPQHF.

This clonotype was counted between two and nine times. The chain joins TRBV4-1 to TRBJ1-2; the D gene is possibly TRBD1 (5 bases). V was clipped by 1 base and J by 4 bases, with 16 bases between them. The CDR3 has 16 residues. Germline V CDR1 and CDR2: MGHRA, YSYEKL. CDR3 in amino acids: CASSQANRTPIYGYTF. In DNA form, the CDR3 reads TGCGCCAGCAGCCAAGCAAACCGGACACCGATCTATGGCTACACCTTC.

This clonotype was seen more than once but under ten times. The J gene is TRBJ2-3, the V gene TRBV29-1; the D gene is possibly TRBD1 (5 bases). Per germline, CDR1 SQVTM and CDR2 ANQGSEA. Trimming shortened V by 3 bases and J by 8 bases, and 18 bases separated the two germline ends. The CDR3 has 14 residues. The CDR3 spells CSVEQGPRHGTQYF. The CDR3 nucleotides read TGCAGCGTTGAGCAGGGCCCACGGCACGGTACGCAGTATTTT.

The rearrangement links TRBV6-2 or TRBV6-3 to TRBJ2-1, with a weak D call TRBD1 (5 bases). The CDR3 loop spans 14 amino acids. CDR1 and CDR2 from the germline V gene are MNHEY and SVGEGT. The V end was cut by 6 bases, the J end by 0 bases, with 9 bases between. Here the CDR3 DNA reads TGTGCCAGCAGCCCCGACAGCTCCTACAATGAGCAGTTCTTC. Translated: CASSPDSSYNEQFF.

Notes on this clonotype: A much larger clone lies one base from this, so it may be a read error. The CDR3 coding sequence is TGTGCCAGCAGCGGGGACAGCGACGAGCAGTACTTC. This gives the protein CASSGDSDEQYF. The chain employs TRBV9 and TRBJ2-7; 7 nucleotides line up with TRBD1. CDR3 size: 12 residues. V gave up 3 bases and J gave up 5 bases; unmatched junction bases: 2. Germline V lookup: CDR1 SGDLS, CDR2 YYNGEE.

In the case of this clonotype: With a much larger clone just one base away, this may be a read error. The V call is TRBV7-9, the J call TRBJ2-6; tentatively, D is TRBD1 (5 bases). The CDR3 covers 15 residues. Looked up from germline, CDR1 is SEHNR and CDR2 is FQNEAQ (reference sequence). The CDR3: CASSSHKSGADVLTF. The CDR3, as DNA: TGTGCCAGCAGTTCCCACAAATCTGGGGCCGACGTCCTGACTTTC.

This clonotype came up many times. The V gene is TRBV18, the J gene TRBJ2-7; 10 positions agree with TRBD1. The CDR3 runs to 18 residues. V was clipped by 3 bases and J by 0 bases; unmatched bases: 11. Germline-derived CDR1 and CDR2 are KGHSH and LQKENI. DNA of the CDR3: TGTGCCAGCTCACCCCGGGACAGGGGCGCTCAGATCTCCTACGAGCAGTACTTC. Residues: CASSPRDRGAQISYEQYF.

This clonotype was counted between two and nine times. The V and J genes are TRBV5-1 and TRBJ2-7, with 8 bases identical to TRBD1. V dropped 4 bases and J dropped 0; count of bases not matched to a gene: 6. The CDR3 sequence is 15 residues long. CDR1 is SGHRS, CDR2 YFSETQ, per germline. The CDR3 coding sequence is TGCGCCAGCAGCACGGGGACAGGCCGCTCCTACGAGCAGTACTTC. Its translation is CASSTGTGRSYEQYF.

This clonotype showed up just a few times. The chain uses TRBV15 and TRBJ1-4; 9 bases agree with TRBD1. CDR1 LNHNV and CDR2 YYDKDF come from the germline V gene (reference sequence). Unmatched junction bases numbered 6, after V lost 5 bases and J lost 5 bases. This CDR3 region has 15 residues. CDR3 protein: CATSGGGTGNEKLFF. In nucleotides, the CDR3 is TGTGCCACCAGCGGAGGGGGGACAGGGAATGAAAAACTGTTTTTT.

This sequence joins TRBV29-1 and TRBJ2-1; 8 positions match TRBD1. CDR3 length: 15 residues. Germline-derived CDR1 and CDR2 are SQVTM and ANQGSEA. V lost 2 bases to trimming and J lost 7 bases; unmatched junction nucleotides: 10. For the CDR3, the DNA is TGCAGCGTTGAAAGAGGGAGGACAGGGTTAAATGAGCAGTTCTTC. The encoded protein is CSVERGRTGLNEQFF.

The chain combines TRBV7-9 with TRBJ1-5, with D possibly being TRBD1 (6 bases). V was shortened by 1 base and J by 1 base, with 11 bases between the two germline ends. The CDR3 extends over 16 amino acids. Germline CDR1 reads SEHNR; CDR2 reads FQNEAQ (reference sequence). The CDR3 nucleotides are TGTGCCAGCAGCTTAGTGGGCAGGGGCAGCAATCAGCCCCAGCATTTT. Its translation is CASSLVGRGSNQPQHF. The full variable domain, rest sourced from reference TRBV7-9 and TRBJ1-5, is DTGVSQNPRHKITKRGQNVTFRCDPISEHNRLYWYRQTLGQGPEFLTYFQNEAQLEKSRLLSDRFSAERPKGSFSTLEIQRTEQGDSAMYLCASSLVGRGSNQPQHFGDGTRLSIL.

This clonotype has ten or more counts. CDR3 coding DNA: TGCAGTGCCAGGCGGGAAAACACCATATATTTT. Amino acids: CSARRENTIYF. This chain links TRBV20-1 with TRBJ1-3; unclear D gene. Germline V gene sequence: CDR1 DFQATT, CDR2 SNEGSKA (reference sequence). The CDR3 spans 11 residues. V was shortened by 6 bases and J by 6 bases, with 9 bases between the two germline ends.

This clonotype was found many times. The CDR3 region has the DNA TGTGCCAGCAGTTCTCCCCCAACAGGGTACGGTAATTCACCCCTCCACTTT. Protein product: CASSSPPTGYGNSPLHF. This chain joins TRBV27 and TRBJ1-6; tentatively, D is TRBD1 (6 bases). This CDR3 spans 17 amino acids. Trimming left V 4 bases short and J 6 bases short, with 19 bases between. The germline CDR1 and CDR2 sequences are MNHEY and SMNVEV (reference sequence).

There are a few counts of this clonotype. The chain couples TRBV23-1 to TRBJ1-1; D is undetermined. TRBV23-1 is an ORF, with its function uncertain. The CDR3 is 9 residues long. V dropped 10 bases and J dropped 11 bases, with 11 bases sitting between them. CDR3 region: CANPPAAFF. The DNA of the CDR3 is TGCGCCAACCCCCCAGCGGCTTTCTTT.

This clonotype occurred a few times. Written as DNA, the CDR3 is TGTGCCAGCAGCAGCGGAATTGAAACTGAAGCTTTCTTT. The encoded protein is CASSSGIETEAFF. The rearrangement joins TRBV7-2 to TRBJ1-1, with D unresolved. The CDR3 contains 13 residues. Germline V gives CDR1 SGHTA, CDR2 FQGNSA. Trimming took 5 bases from V and 5 from J, leaving 12 bases between them.

A note on this clonotype: This clone may be a read error of a much larger clone one base away. V is TRBV2 and J is TRBJ1-5, with a weak D call TRBD1 (6 bases). The CDR3 is 14 residues long. CDR1 and CDR2 (germline): SNHLY, FYNNEI. Written as DNA, the CDR3 is TGTGTCAGCAGCCACGGACAGAACAATCAGCCCCAGCATTTT. This gives the protein CVSSHGQNNQPQHF.

In its sample, this clonotype was seen many times. The chain has TRBV30 and TRBJ2-1; TRBD2 aligns across 10 bases. The CDR3 totals 17 residues. V lost 5 bases, J lost 7 bases, and 17 bases stayed unmatched. Germline CDR1 and CDR2: GTSNPN and SVGIG (reference sequence). Here the CDR3 DNA reads TGTGCCTGGCGTCGCTCTAGCGGGGGCCTCGGGTGGAATGAGCAGTTCTTC. This encodes CAWRRSSGGLGWNEQFF. Based on the CDR3 plus reference TRBV30 and TRBJ2-1, the full variable domain is SQTIHQWPATLVQPVGSPLSLECTVEGTSNPNLYWYRQAAGRGLQLLFYSVGIGQISSEVPQNLSASRPQDRQFILSSKKLLLSDSGFYLCAWRRSSGGLGWNEQFFGPGTRLTVL.

This clonotype was recorded many times. This rearrangement joins TRBV6-5 to TRBJ1-6; maybe TRBD1 (6 bases). V lost 2 bases and J lost 7, with 9 bases in between. CDR3 length equals 14 residues. Germline V gene data show CDR1 as MNHEY and CDR2 as SVGAGI. The CDR3 is CASSYAGENSPLHF. The CDR3 DNA reads TGTGCCAGCAGTTACGCAGGGGAGAATTCACCCCTCCACTTT.